The 2 T cell receptor beta chains reported below all come from one sample, sequenced in a study of CD8+CD57+ T cells in acquired aplastic anemia (dated by TCRdb to between 2017 and 2018). Expansion of CD8+CD57+ cells had been shown by flow cytometry in the patients chosen for sequencing. For sequencing, an Illumina HiSeq 2000 was employed. Genomic DNA served as template for TCR beta VDJ combination and CDR3 sequence profiling. The raw public data were reprocessed by TCRdb itself: fastp quality trimming at Q25, MiXCR clonotype calling, in-frame beta chains only. Each entry is one CDR3 protein sequence, shown with its most common DNA and genes. A total of about 200,000 distinct CDR3 sequences appear in this sample, about 62% of them only once. The top ten constitute 58% of the sample. The specimen sequenced was sorted CD4+, CD8+, or CD8+CD57+ T cells (not recorded which) from PBMCs. All receptors come from a human donor with aplastic anemia.

The rearrangement uses TRBV2 and TRBJ2-1; TRBD2 matches at 10 bases. The V gene end was trimmed by 1 base and the J gene end by 9 bases; junction bases not matched to a gene: 3. This CDR3 has 14 residues. The germline CDR1 and CDR2 sequences are SNHLY and FYNNEI. DNA for the CDR3: TGTGCCAGCAGTGAAGGGATAGCGGGGGGTGAGCAGTTCTTC. Protein product: CASSEGIAGGEQFF. Together with reference TRBV2 and TRBJ2-1, the CDR3 gives the full variable domain: EPEVTQTPSHQVTQMGQEVILRCVPISNHLYFYWYRQILGQKVEFLVSFYNNEISEKSEIFDDQFSVERPDGSNFTLKIRSTKLEDSAMYFCASSEGIAGGEQFFGPGTRLTVL.

This chain connects TRBV12-3 or TRBV12-4 to TRBJ2-7, with D possibly being TRBD2 (5 bases). V was cut by 5 bases and J by 4 bases, with 12 bases left in between. CDR3 length: 13 residues. CDR3 DNA sequence: TGTGCCAGCAGTAGCGGAGCTAGATACGAGCAGTACTTC. Translating gives CASSSGARYEQYF.